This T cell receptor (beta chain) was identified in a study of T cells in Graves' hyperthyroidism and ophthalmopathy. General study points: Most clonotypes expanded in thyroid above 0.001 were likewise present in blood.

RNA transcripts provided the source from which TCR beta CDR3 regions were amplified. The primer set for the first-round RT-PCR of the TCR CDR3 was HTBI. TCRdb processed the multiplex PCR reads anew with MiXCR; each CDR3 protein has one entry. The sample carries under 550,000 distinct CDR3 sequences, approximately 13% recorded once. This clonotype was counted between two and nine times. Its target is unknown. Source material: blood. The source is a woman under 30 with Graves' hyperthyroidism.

The CDR3 loop is CASSQDELAGGNGELFF. CDR3 coding DNA: TGCGCCAGCAGCCAAGACGAACTAGCGGGAGGGAACGGGGAGCTGTTTTTT. The chain links TRBV4-3 to TRBJ2-2; 13 positions match TRBD2. Germline assignment: CDR1 LGHNA and CDR2 YSLEER. Trimming at V came to 0 bases and at J to 7 bases, leaving 5 bases not matched to a gene. The CDR3 totals 17 residues.